The 26 T cell receptor beta chains reported below all come from one sample, sequenced in a study of blood T cell repertoires in COVID-19. Repertoires were generated with immunoSEQ multiplex PCR, while TCRdb's copy carries only in-frame clones and drops some. The data show fewer than 35,000 clones, around 90% seen once. Sample: peripheral blood. These receptors were obtained from a man between 65 and 85 years old with active or convalescent COVID-19.

The V gene is TRBV27, the J gene TRBJ1-1, with D unclear. Germline loops: CDR1 MNHEY, CDR2 SMNVEV (reference sequence). CDR3 length equals 15 residues. Deletions cut 0 bases from V and 0 bases from J, with 8 bases between. The CDR3 DNA is TGTGCCAGCAGTTTATCGAAGCAACTGAACACTGAAGCTTTCTTT. Protein sequence: CASSLSKQLNTEAFF.

This chain links TRBV9 with TRBJ2-5; 7 nucleotides align to TRBD1. Germline V gives CDR1 SGDLS, CDR2 YYNGEE. There are 14 residues in the CDR3. Germline trimming cut 0 bases from V and 2 bases from J; bases unmatched to any gene: 1. CDR3 region: CASSVGGQQETQYF. CDR3 in DNA: TGTGCCAGCAGCGTAGGGGGACAGCAAGAGACCCAGTACTTC.

This clone was observed a single time. The V call is TRBV2, the J call TRBJ1-5, with 7 bases aligning to TRBD1. Trimming took 4 bases from V and 6 from J; bases not matched to a gene: 6. The length of the CDR3 is 14 residues. Germline lookup yields CDR1 SNHLY and CDR2 FYNNEI. CDR3 in DNA: TGTGCCAGCAGTGGCCGGACAGGAGGTCAGCCCCAGCATTTT. It encodes CASSGRTGGQPQHF. Full variable domain (remainder filled in from reference TRBV2 and TRBJ1-5): EPEVTQTPSHQVTQMGQEVILRCVPISNHLYFYWYRQILGQKVEFLVSFYNNEISEKSEIFDDQFSVERPDGSNFTLKIRSTKLEDSAMYFCASSGRTGGQPQHFGDGTRLSIL.

The rearrangement joins TRBV12-3 or TRBV12-4 to TRBJ1-2; D remains unclear. This CDR3 is 13 amino acids long. V was clipped by 1 base and J by 6 bases, with 9 bases between them. The CDR3 loop reads CASSLDSRNGYTF. The CDR3, as DNA: TGTGCCAGCAGTTTAGATTCCAGGAATGGCTACACCTTC.

The V and J genes are TRBV19 and TRBJ1-4; no firm D call. Germline V CDR1 and CDR2: LNHDA, SQIVND (reference sequence). The CDR3 has 12 residues. The V and J ends lost 5 bases and 8 bases respectively, with 9 bases between them. CDR3 bases: TGTGCCAGTAGTCCCGATGAGGAAAAACTGTTTTTT. Encoded protein: CASSPDEEKLFF.

The chain carries TRBV7-2 and TRBJ1-1; tentatively, D is TRBD1 (5 bases). V was pared by 1 base and J by 8 bases, with 14 bases between. The length of the CDR3 is 14 residues. Germline assignment: CDR1 SGHTA and CDR2 FQGNSA. CDR3 nucleotide sequence: TGTGCCAGCAGCTTAGTTGTTCAGGGTGGGGAAGCTTTCTTT. This encodes CASSLVVQGGEAFF.

The J gene is TRBJ1-1, the V gene TRBV12-3 or TRBV12-4; 9 bases align to TRBD1. Germline trimming cut 7 bases from V and 5 bases from J; bases unmatched to any gene: 5. The CDR3 sequence is 13 residues long. CDR3 nucleotides: TGTGCCAGCATTGGACAGGGGAATACTGAAGCTTTCTTT. It translates to CASIGQGNTEAFF.

This clone was seen a single time. The rearrangement links TRBV7-8 to TRBJ1-1; 7 bases align to TRBD1. The CDR3 consists of 14 residues. V trimming: 5 bases; J trimming: 1 base; junction bases outside the gene matches: 4. CDR1 and CDR2 from the germline V gene are SGHVS and FQNEAQ. The CDR3 loop is CASSGRGRNTEAFF. The CDR3 region has the DNA TGTGCCAGCAGCGGCAGGGGGAGGAACACTGAAGCTTTCTTT.

In this sample, this clone turned up a few times. The chain combines TRBV7-9 with TRBJ2-1; the match to TRBD2 covers 10 bases. The CDR3 runs to 15 residues. Germline V gene data show CDR1 as SEHNR and CDR2 as FQNEAQ (reference sequence). The ends lost 3 bases at V and 2 bases at J; junction bases unmatched: 1. In DNA, the CDR3 is TGTGCCAGCAGCTTCCTAGCGGGGGCCTACAATGAGCAGTTCTTC. It translates to CASSFLAGAYNEQFF. Complete variable domain (other parts from reference TRBV7-9 and TRBJ2-1): DTGVSQNPRHKITKRGQNVTFRCDPISEHNRLYWYRQTLGQGPEFLTYFQNEAQLEKSRLLSDRFSAERPKGSFSTLEIQRTEQGDSAMYLCASSFLAGAYNEQFFGPGTRLTVL.

The genes are TRBV5-1 and TRBJ1-2, with D hard to call. Trimming shortened V by 4 bases and J by 8 bases, and 21 bases separated the two germline ends. CDR1 and CDR2 (germline): SGHRS, YFSETQ. This CDR3 contains 15 residues. CDR3 loop: CASSPDSLARRGYTF. The DNA for the CDR3 is TGCGCCAGCAGCCCCGATTCTCTCGCGAGGCGCGGCTACACCTTC.

The V gene is TRBV28, the J gene TRBJ1-5; 7 bases fit TRBD1. The V segment lost 5 bases and the J segment 2 bases; nucleotides outside the gene matches: 9. The CDR3 is 16 amino acids. Germline V CDR1 and CDR2: MDHEN, SYDVKM. The CDR3, as DNA: TGTGCCAGCAGTGGCCTCGTAGGGGGCGGCAATCAGCCCCAGCATTTT. This sequence encodes CASSGLVGGGNQPQHF.

The chain couples TRBV29-1 to TRBJ1-2; D perhaps matches TRBD1 (6 bases). The germline gives CDR1 SQVTM, CDR2 ANQGSEA. Trimming removed 7 bases from V and 6 bases from J, with 15 bases in between. CDR3 length equals 12 residues. The CDR3 loop reads CSGHRVLDGYTF. The DNA of the CDR3 is TGCAGCGGCCACAGGGTTCTAGATGGCTACACCTTC.

This chain joins TRBV19 and TRBJ2-1; 9 bases align to TRBD2. The J segment lost 8 bases and the V segment lost 6 bases, leaving 11 bases of the junction unmatched. CDR3 length: 15 residues. Germline lookup yields CDR1 LNHDA and CDR2 SQIVND (reference sequence). The CDR3 is CASSLNSGRRDEQFF. The CDR3 coding sequence is TGTGCCAGTAGCCTAAATAGCGGGAGACGGGATGAGCAGTTCTTC. Full variable domain (remainder filled in from reference TRBV19 and TRBJ2-1): DGGITQSPKYLFRKEGQNVTLSCEQNLNHDAMYWYRQDPGQGLRLIYYSQIVNDFQKGDIAEGYSVSREKKESFPLTVTSAQKNPTAFYLCASSLNSGRRDEQFFGPGTRLTVL.

This rearrangement joins TRBV29-1 to TRBJ1-1; D gene uncertain. The V gene's germline CDR1 is SQVTM and CDR2 ANQGSEA. V was clipped by 4 bases and J by 2 bases, with 17 bases between them. The length of the CDR3 is 15 residues. CDR3 protein: CSVVGRHTTNTEAFF. The CDR3 nucleotides read TGCAGCGTTGTGGGCAGACACACGACAAACACTGAAGCTTTCTTT.

The rearrangement links TRBV11-3 to TRBJ2-7; 10 positions agree with TRBD1. The germline V gene encodes CDR1 SGHNT and CDR2 YENEEA. The V segment lost 5 bases and the J segment 6 bases; nucleotides outside the gene matches: 4. The CDR3 length is 13 residues. The DNA of the CDR3 is TGTGCCAGCAGCCCGGGACAGGGGTTCGAGCAGTACTTC. Amino acids: CASSPGQGFEQYF.

The V call is TRBV7-3, the J call TRBJ2-3; 11 bases are a match to TRBD1. The CDR3 spans 15 residues. The J segment lost 1 base and the V segment lost 4 bases, leaving 1 base of the junction unmatched. Looked up from germline, CDR1 is SGHTA and CDR2 is FQGTGA. CDR3 protein: CASSWTGGGTDTQYF. CDR3 coding DNA: TGTGCCAGCAGCTGGACAGGGGGCGGCACAGATACGCAGTATTTT.

J is TRBJ1-2 and V is TRBV7-8, with D unresolved. The germline gives CDR1 SGHVS, CDR2 FQNEAQ. Trimming took off 2 bases at V and 4 bases at J, with 11 bases between the two ends. The CDR3 is made up of 14 amino acids. The DNA of the CDR3 is TGTGCCAGCAGCTTAATTGCTAAAAGCTATGGCTACACCTTC. It yields the protein CASSLIAKSYGYTF.

The J gene is TRBJ2-2, the V gene TRBV6-4; the D gene is possibly TRBD2 (7 bases). CDR1 is MRHNA, CDR2 SNTAGT, per germline. The CDR3 runs to 14 residues. Trimming pared 10 bases from V and 5 bases from J, leaving 17 bases between. CDR3 bases: TGTGCCACCTCCCCGGGGGGCTTAACCGGGGAGCTGTTTTTT. Translation gives CATSPGGLTGELFF.

The V and J genes are TRBV19 and TRBJ1-2; 8 positions match TRBD1. J gave up 6 bases and V 2 bases, and 8 bases lay outside the gene matches. Germline CDR1 and CDR2: LNHDA and SQIVND (reference sequence). CDR3 length: 15 amino acids. CDR3 DNA: TGTGCCAGTAGTATACGAGGGGGCAGGGGGCATGGCTACACCTTC. Amino acid sequence: CASSIRGGRGHGYTF.

This clone was recorded only once. This rearrangement joins TRBV9 to TRBJ1-5; D might be TRBD1 (5 bases). The CDR3 extends over 14 amino acids. The V gene's germline CDR1 is SGDLS and CDR2 YYNGEE. Trimming cost V 4 bases and J 6 bases, with 14 bases left between them. CDR3 loop: CASSQSGAAQPQHF. The CDR3, as DNA: TGTGCCAGCAGCCAATCTGGGGCTGCTCAGCCCCAGCATTTT.

V and J are TRBV5-1 and TRBJ2-7, with a possible D match to TRBD1 (6 bases). The CDR3 has 15 residues. Trimming removed 3 bases at V and 7 bases at J, with 20 bases between. The germline V gene has CDR1 SGHRS and CDR2 YFSETQ. The CDR3 reads CASSSSGDFYEEQYF. In DNA, the CDR3 is TGCGCCAGCAGCTCCTCAGGGGATTTCTACGAGGAGCAGTACTTC.

The rearrangement joins TRBV7-9 to TRBJ1-1; TRBD1 is a possible D gene (5 bases). The CDR3 totals 12 residues. Germline CDR1 SEHNR, CDR2 FQNEAQ (reference sequence). With 1 base removed from V and 8 bases from J, the gap between germline ends came to 8 bases. CDR3 loop: CASSLESGEAFF. The CDR3 DNA is TGTGCCAGCAGCTTAGAGTCAGGGGAAGCTTTCTTT.

The chain combines TRBV7-2 with TRBJ2-7; weak D call: TRBD2 (6 bases). The CDR3 is made up of 14 amino acids. The ends were cut back, 1 base at V and 4 bases at J, with 11 bases in the middle. Germline-derived CDR1 and CDR2 are SGHTA and FQGNSA. Here the CDR3 DNA reads TGTGCCAGCAGCTTAGACCCGAGCGGGTACGAGCAGTACTTC. Amino acids: CASSLDPSGYEQYF.

This rearrangement joins TRBV7-2 to TRBJ2-1; perhaps TRBD2 as D (5 bases). CDR3 length: 14 residues. V was shortened by 0 bases and J by 10 bases, with 13 bases between the two germline ends. Germline CDR1 is SGHTA and CDR2 is FQGNSA. The chain's CDR3 is CASSLAHLGGEQFF. Written as DNA, the CDR3 is TGTGCCAGCAGCTTAGCACATCTTGGCGGGGAGCAGTTCTTC.

V is TRBV6-5 and J is TRBJ2-7, with D possibly being TRBD1 (6 bases). Germline V lookup: CDR1 MNHEY, CDR2 SVGAGI. The CDR3 has 14 amino acids. Trimming left V 6 bases short and J 3 bases short, with 15 bases between. CDR3 protein: CASSRRQGIYEQYF. The DNA for the CDR3 is TGTGCCAGCAGCCGAAGGCAGGGGATCTACGAGCAGTACTTC.

This clone was counted only a few times. CDR3 amino acids: CASSLFGWPYEQYV. The CDR3 DNA sequence: TGTGCCAGCAGCCTTTTTGGCTGGCCCTACGAGCAGTACGTC. This chain uses TRBV21-1 with TRBJ2-7; TRBD1 is taken as the D call from the table, unchecked against the DNA. TRBV21-1 is a pseudogene. The CDR3 has 14 residues.